This passage covers 28 T cell receptor beta chains from one sample sequenced in a study of post-analysis software for immune sequencing data. Study-wide points: The study found TRBV5-6, TRBV5-1 and TRBV20-1 among about five TRBV segments more frequent in patients than controls.

These receptors lack a known antigen. Included in the TCR beta cDNA libraries were unique molecular identifiers. MiXCR was run by TCRdb on the PCR reads, yielding one entry per CDR3 protein. The data contain hundreds of thousands of distinct CDR3 sequences, approximately 59% of them seen just once; the ten biggest clones take up 11%. The sequenced sample consisted of blood. The receptors here all came from a girl aged 2-10 years with multiple sclerosis.

The chain employs TRBV19 and TRBJ2-1, with 15 bases lining up with TRBD2. Losses at the gene ends were 4 bases for V and 1 base for J; bases not matched to a gene: 2. The germline CDR1 and CDR2 sequences are LNHDA and SQIVND (reference sequence). The length of the CDR3 is 17 residues. CDR3 in amino acids: CASSRTSGGASYNEQFF. The CDR3 DNA follows: TGTGCCAGTAGTAGGACTAGCGGGGGGGCATCCTACAATGAGCAGTTCTTC.

This clonotype was observed a few times. The V call is TRBV12-3 or TRBV12-4, the J call TRBJ2-4; the D is unclear. The J call could be wrong; TRBJ2-7 is a better fit for the DNA end. CDR3 length: 14 amino acids. CDR3 amino acids: CASGNSFRLNEQYF. CDR3 sequence (DNA): TGTGCCAGCGGGAACAGTTTTCGGCTAAACGAGCAGTACTTC.

V and J are TRBV29-1 and TRBJ2-7, with D possibly matching TRBD2 (6 bases). Germline CDR1 and CDR2: SQVTM and ANQGSEA. The CDR3 has 13 amino acids. The V and J ends lost 1 base and 6 bases respectively, with 13 bases between them. The DNA of the CDR3 is TGCAGCGTTGAAGGGGGAGGCCGTCTCGAGCAGTACTTC. This sequence encodes CSVEGGGRLEQYF.

The V gene is TRBV28, the J gene TRBJ1-1, with D uncertain. The CDR3 length is 14 residues. Germline V CDR1 and CDR2: MDHEN, SYDVKM. The V and J ends lost 5 bases and 7 bases respectively, with 17 bases between them. Here the CDR3 DNA reads TGTGCCAGCAGTCGTACAGTCTCGCCAGATGAAGCTTTCTTT. This gives the protein CASSRTVSPDEAFF.

This clonotype was seen a few times. The rearrangement links TRBV20-1 to TRBJ2-5; D ambiguous. The V end was cut by 1 base, the J end by 5 bases, with 14 bases between. This CDR3 spans 14 amino acids. The germline V gene encodes CDR1 DFQATT and CDR2 SNEGSKA (reference sequence). The CDR3 reads CSARGGGQTETQYF. The CDR3 DNA is TGCAGTGCTAGAGGCGGTGGGCAAACGGAGACCCAGTACTTC.

The chain couples TRBV6-5 to TRBJ1-1; D possibly corresponds to TRBD1 (5 bases). The CDR3 covers 12 residues. The V and J ends lost 7 bases and 5 bases respectively, with 11 bases between them. CDR1 is MNHEY and CDR2 is SVGAGI in the germline V gene. CDR3 DNA sequence: TGTGCCAGCACGGGGGTGAGAACTGAAGCTTTCTTT. It codes for CASTGVRTEAFF.

The chain joins TRBV5-1 to TRBJ2-7; perhaps D is TRBD1 or TRBD2 (6 bases each). CDR1 is SGHRS and CDR2 is YFSETQ in the germline V gene. The CDR3 runs 17 residues. The ends were cut back, 4 bases at V and 10 bases at J, with 30 bases in the middle. The CDR3 region has the DNA TGCGCCAGCAGCCCCCATACCCCGGGGGCAGGCGGGATGTCCCAGTACTTC. Protein sequence: CASSPHTPGAGGMSQYF.

This clonotype was observed a handful of times. The rearrangement uses TRBV29-1 and TRBJ2-4; perhaps TRBD2 as D (5 bases). Germline CDR1 and CDR2: SQVTM and ANQGSEA. The CDR3 sequence is 13 residues long. The CDR3 spells CSIARGAKNIQYF. The CDR3 coding sequence is TGCAGTATTGCCCGCGGGGCCAAAAACATTCAGTACTTC.

The chain employs TRBV9 and TRBJ2-4; D may be TRBD2 (5 bases). The J call may be wrong; the DNA end is better matched by TRBJ2-7. The V gene's germline CDR1 is SGDLS and CDR2 YYNGEE. The CDR3 has 14 residues. CDR3 sequence reads: CASSVADSPGEQYF. The CDR3 DNA is TGTGCCAGCAGCGTAGCGGACTCCCCTGGCGAGCAGTACTTC.

The gene calls are TRBV4-2 and TRBJ2-2; D may be TRBD1 or TRBD2 (5 bases each). CDR3 length equals 16 residues. Trimming cost V 3 bases and J 6 bases, with 17 bases left between them. The germline gives CDR1 LGHNA, CDR2 YNFKEQ. The CDR3 loop is CASSQWDANNPGELFF. The CDR3 coding sequence is TGTGCCAGCAGCCAGTGGGACGCGAATAATCCCGGGGAGCTGTTTTTT.

In its sample, this clonotype was seen once. The chain joins TRBV11-2 to TRBJ2-7; perhaps D is TRBD1 or TRBD2 (5 bases each). Per the germline V gene, CDR1 is SGHAT and CDR2 is FQNNGV. Between the trimmed V and J ends, which lost 4 bases and 1 base, there was a span of 14 bases. This CDR3 is 15 amino acids long. DNA for the CDR3: TGTGCCAGCAGCTCCCGGGACCGCCTGTCCTACGAGCAGTACTTC. It yields the protein CASSSRDRLSYEQYF.

The chain employs TRBV7-2 and TRBJ2-1, with 11 positions matching TRBD2. Germline V gene sequence: CDR1 SGHTA, CDR2 FQGNSA. V shed 6 bases, J shed 3 bases, and the junction held 4 bases outside the gene matches. This CDR3 has 15 residues. The CDR3 DNA sequence: TGTGCCAGCAGGGGACTAGCGGAATTCTACAATGAGCAGTTCTTC. The encoded protein is CASRGLAEFYNEQFF.

The gene calls are TRBV5-5 and TRBJ1-2; a weak D match, TRBD1 (5 bases). Deletions cut 3 bases from V and 7 bases from J, with 13 bases between. The CDR3 runs to 13 residues. Germline-derived CDR1 and CDR2 are SGHKS and YYEKEE (reference sequence). The CDR3 reads CASSSGTLGGYTF. For the CDR3, the DNA is TGTGCCAGCAGCTCCGGGACGTTGGGTGGCTACACCTTC.

This rearrangement joins TRBV20-1 to TRBJ1-1, with TRBD1 as a possible D gene (5 bases). Germline V gene sequence: CDR1 DFQATT, CDR2 SNEGSKA (reference sequence). Trimming pared 1 base from V and 1 base from J, leaving 10 bases between. The length of the CDR3 is 14 residues. CDR3 loop: CSARGPGWNTEAFF. The CDR3 coding sequence is TGCAGTGCTAGAGGCCCAGGGTGGAACACTGAAGCTTTCTTT.

Details on this clonotype: A read error may account for a junction end that differs from germline. The CDR3 nucleotides read TGCGCCAGCAGCCGAAGGACTAGCATAGATACGCAGTATTTT. It translates to CASSRRTSIDTQYF. The chain carries TRBV4-3 and TRBJ2-3; 8 nucleotides match TRBD2. CDR1 is LGHNA, CDR2 YSLEER, per germline. The length of the CDR3 is 14 residues.

This clonotype was found once. V is TRBV27 and J is TRBJ2-5; 14 positions agree with TRBD2. The CDR3 totals 18 residues. Germline lookup yields CDR1 MNHEY and CDR2 SMNVEV (reference sequence). V trimming: 7 bases; J trimming: 4 bases; junction bases outside the gene matches: 14. In DNA, the CDR3 is TGTGCCAGCATTGCGTCTCCGGGACTAGCGGGAGTAGGAGAGACCCAGTACTTC. Its translation is CASIASPGLAGVGETQYF.

The chain couples TRBV5-1 to TRBJ2-5, with 7 bases identical to TRBD2. There are 15 residues in the CDR3. Germline CDR1 reads SGHRS; CDR2 reads YFSETQ. After removal of 1 base from V and 5 bases from J, the junction contained 8 bases not matched to a gene. Written as DNA, the CDR3 is TGCGCCAGCAGCTTGCAGCGGGGTGCGGAGGAGACCCAGTACTTC. Translation: CASSLQRGAEETQYF.

The chain uses TRBV7-9 and TRBJ2-4; perhaps TRBD1 as D (6 bases). Per the germline V gene, CDR1 is SEHNR and CDR2 is FQNEAQ (reference sequence). Trimming removed 3 bases at V and 8 bases at J, with 11 bases between. This CDR3 is built from 13 residues. This chain's CDR3 is CASSLTGTYIQYF. Here the CDR3 DNA reads TGTGCCAGCAGCTTGACAGGCACGTACATTCAGTACTTC.

The V and J genes are TRBV7-2 and TRBJ2-1; D not resolved. The J call may be wrong; the DNA end is better matched by TRBJ2-7. This CDR3 comprises 15 residues. The germline V gene encodes CDR1 SGHTA and CDR2 FQGNSA. This chain's CDR3 is CASSRRAESYNEQYF. The CDR3 coding sequence is TGTGCCAGCAGCAGACGGGCGGAGTCCTACAATGAGCAGTACTTC.

The rearrangement joins TRBV20-1 to TRBJ2-1, with a possible D match to TRBD2 (5 bases). CDR1 DFQATT and CDR2 SNEGSKA come from the germline V gene (reference sequence). V lost 3 bases and J 7 bases, leaving 10 bases between the germline ends. This CDR3 contains 12 residues. CDR3 region: CSARVWTNEQFF. CDR3 DNA: TGCAGTGCTAGGGTCTGGACTAATGAGCAGTTCTTC.

V and J are TRBV6-5 and TRBJ2-3; D might be TRBD1 (5 bases). The CDR3 has 15 residues. Trimming left V 6 bases short and J 3 bases short, with 16 bases between. Germline V gene data show CDR1 as MNHEY and CDR2 as SVGAGI. The CDR3 here is CASSRTGSITDTQYF. The DNA of the CDR3 is TGTGCCAGCAGCCGAACAGGTTCGATTACAGATACGCAGTATTTT.

The chain couples TRBV4-3 to TRBJ2-5; TRBD1 is a possible D gene (6 bases). CDR1 and CDR2 from the germline V gene are LGHNA and YSLEER. CDR3 size: 14 residues. The V end was cut by 4 bases, the J end by 7 bases, with 16 bases between. The CDR3 bases are TGCGCCAGCAGCCCGGGACACCAAGAGTCGACCCAGTACTTC. Translation: CASSPGHQESTQYF.

V usage is TRBV10-3 and J usage is TRBJ2-1; 7 bases agree with TRBD2. Trimming took 11 bases from V and 4 from J; bases not matched to a gene: 11. The CDR3 sequence is 14 residues long. CDR1 and CDR2 (germline): ENHRY, SYGVKD. The CDR3, as DNA: TGTGCCGTCGACCGCGGGAGCGGATACAATGAGCAGTTCTTC. Its protein is CAVDRGSGYNEQFF.

The chain couples TRBV5-1 to TRBJ1-2; D unclear. The V and J ends lost 4 bases and 4 bases respectively, with 14 bases between them. The germline CDR1 and CDR2 sequences are SGHRS and YFSETQ. This CDR3 is built from 14 residues. CDR3 region: CASSALGEGYGYTF. The CDR3 DNA reads as TGCGCCAGCAGCGCGCTCGGGGAGGGCTATGGCTACACCTTC.

This clonotype was recorded a few times. The gene calls are TRBV10-1 and TRBJ2-1; 11 nucleotides agree with TRBD2. This CDR3 contains 14 residues. From germline, CDR1 is WNHNN and CDR2 SYGVQD (reference sequence). V shed 3 bases and J 6 bases; nucleotides not matched to a gene: 1. The CDR3 reads CASSETSGSNEQFF. DNA for the CDR3: TGCGCCAGCAGTGAAACTAGCGGGAGCAATGAGCAGTTCTTC.

This clonotype was found a few times. The genes are TRBV29-1 and TRBJ2-1; D possibly uses TRBD1 or TRBD2 (5 bases each). V gave up 7 bases and J gave up 6 bases, with 13 bases separating them. Germline V gene lookup returns CDR1 SQVTM and CDR2 ANQGSEA. This CDR3 has 12 amino acids. The CDR3 spells CSAGTRGNEQFF. CDR3 in DNA: TGCAGCGCGGGGACGCGCGGCAATGAGCAGTTCTTC.

The chain is built from TRBV5-4 and TRBJ2-2; D might be TRBD1 (5 bases). Trimming removed 7 bases at V and 3 bases at J, with 16 bases between. The CDR3 extends over 15 amino acids. Germline-derived CDR1 and CDR2 are SGHNT and YYREEE (reference sequence). CDR3 amino acids: CASAKGVGDTGELFF. CDR3 nucleotide sequence: TGTGCCAGCGCCAAAGGGGTAGGGGACACCGGGGAGCTGTTTTTT.

V usage is TRBV7-9 and J usage is TRBJ2-1, with a tentative D call TRBD2 (6 bases). The V gene lost 4 bases and the J gene lost 2 bases, with 15 bases spanning the gap. The germline CDR1 and CDR2 sequences are SEHNR and FQNEAQ (reference sequence). This CDR3 contains 16 residues. DNA of the CDR3: TGTGCCAGCAGCTCCCCGGAGGGGTCTACCTACAATGAGCAGTTCTTC. It yields the protein CASSSPEGSTYNEQFF. Complete variable domain (other parts from reference TRBV7-9 and TRBJ2-1): DTGVSQNPRHKITKRGQNVTFRCDPISEHNRLYWYRQTLGQGPEFLTYFQNEAQLEKSRLLSDRFSAERPKGSFSTLEIQRTEQGDSAMYLCASSSPEGSTYNEQFFGPGTRLTVL.